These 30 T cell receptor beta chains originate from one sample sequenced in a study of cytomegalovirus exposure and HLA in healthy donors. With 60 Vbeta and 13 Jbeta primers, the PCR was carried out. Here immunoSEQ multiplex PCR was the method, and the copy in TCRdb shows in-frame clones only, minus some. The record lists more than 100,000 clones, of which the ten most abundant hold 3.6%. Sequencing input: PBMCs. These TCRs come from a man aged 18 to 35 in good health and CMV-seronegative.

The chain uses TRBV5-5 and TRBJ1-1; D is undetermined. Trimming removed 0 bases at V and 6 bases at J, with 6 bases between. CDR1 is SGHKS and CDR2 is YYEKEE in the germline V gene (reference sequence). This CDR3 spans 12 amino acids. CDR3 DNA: TGTGCCAGCAGCTTGGTTCGTTCTGAAGCTTTCTTT. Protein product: CASSLVRSEAFF.

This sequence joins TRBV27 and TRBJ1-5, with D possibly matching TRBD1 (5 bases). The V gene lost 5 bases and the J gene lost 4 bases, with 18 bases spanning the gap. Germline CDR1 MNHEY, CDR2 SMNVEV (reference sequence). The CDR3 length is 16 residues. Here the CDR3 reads CASSPYGVGGNQPQHF. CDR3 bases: TGTGCCAGCAGTCCTTACGGGGTCGGGGGAAATCAGCCCCAGCATTTT.

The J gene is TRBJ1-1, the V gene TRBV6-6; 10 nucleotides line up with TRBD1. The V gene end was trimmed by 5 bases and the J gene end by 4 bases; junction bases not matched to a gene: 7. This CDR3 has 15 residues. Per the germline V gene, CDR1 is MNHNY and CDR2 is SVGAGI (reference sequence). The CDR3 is CASSDDRGLITEAFF. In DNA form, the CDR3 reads TGTGCCAGCAGTGACGACAGGGGGCTGATCACTGAAGCTTTCTTT.

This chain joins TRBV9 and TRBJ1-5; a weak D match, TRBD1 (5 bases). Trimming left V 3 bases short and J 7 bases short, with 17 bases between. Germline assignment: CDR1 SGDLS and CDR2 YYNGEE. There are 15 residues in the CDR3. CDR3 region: CASSAGGGRGQPQHF. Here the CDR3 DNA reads TGTGCCAGCAGCGCGGGTGGAGGGAGGGGACAGCCCCAGCATTTT. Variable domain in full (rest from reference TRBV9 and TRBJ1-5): DSGVTQTPKHLITATGQRVTLRCSPRSGDLSVYWYQQSLDQGLQFLIQYYNGEERAKGNILERFSAQQFPDLHSELNLSSLELGDSALYFCASSAGGGRGQPQHFGDGTRLSIL.

CDR3: CASSYEQGAGTEAFF. The DNA of the CDR3 is TGTGCCAGCAGTTACGAACAGGGGGCTGGCACTGAAGCTTTCTTT. The chain employs TRBV5-4 and TRBJ1-1; 9 bases agree with TRBD1. CDR3 length: 15 amino acids. Per germline, CDR1 SGHNT and CDR2 YYREEE (reference sequence). Trimming cost V 5 bases and J 4 bases; bases outside gene matches: 9.

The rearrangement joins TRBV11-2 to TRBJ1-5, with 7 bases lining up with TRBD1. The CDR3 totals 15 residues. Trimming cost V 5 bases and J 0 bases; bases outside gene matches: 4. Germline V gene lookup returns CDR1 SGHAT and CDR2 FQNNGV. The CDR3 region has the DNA TGTGCCAGCAGCCCGGGACAGCTTAGCAATCAGCCCCAGCATTTT. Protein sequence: CASSPGQLSNQPQHF.

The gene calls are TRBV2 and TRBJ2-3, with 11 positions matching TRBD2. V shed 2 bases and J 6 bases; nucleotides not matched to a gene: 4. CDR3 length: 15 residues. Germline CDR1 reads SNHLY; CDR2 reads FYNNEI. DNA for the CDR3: TGTGCCAGCAGTGAAAGGGCTAGCGGGGGGGATACGCAGTATTTT. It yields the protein CASSERASGGDTQYF.

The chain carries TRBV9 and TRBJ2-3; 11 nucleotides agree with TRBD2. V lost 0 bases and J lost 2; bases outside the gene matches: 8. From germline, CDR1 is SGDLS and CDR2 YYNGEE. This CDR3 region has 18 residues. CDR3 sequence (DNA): TGTGCCAGCAGCGTAGGGGGTACTAGCGGGGGATCCACAGATACGCAGTATTTT. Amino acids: CASSVGGTSGGSTDTQYF.

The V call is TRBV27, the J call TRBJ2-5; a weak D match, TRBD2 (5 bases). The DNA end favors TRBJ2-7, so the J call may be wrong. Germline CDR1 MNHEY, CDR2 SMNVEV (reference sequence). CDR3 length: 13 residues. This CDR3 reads CATGLSGSYEQYF. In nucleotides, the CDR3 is TGTGCCACCGGACTCTCGGGGTCCTACGAGCAGTACTTC.

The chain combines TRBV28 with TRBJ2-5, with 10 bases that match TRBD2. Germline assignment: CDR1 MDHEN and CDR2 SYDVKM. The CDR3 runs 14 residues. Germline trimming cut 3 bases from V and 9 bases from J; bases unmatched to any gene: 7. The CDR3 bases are TGTGCCAGCAGTTTCCTAGCGGGAGATAATCCCCAGTACTTC. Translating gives CASSFLAGDNPQYF.

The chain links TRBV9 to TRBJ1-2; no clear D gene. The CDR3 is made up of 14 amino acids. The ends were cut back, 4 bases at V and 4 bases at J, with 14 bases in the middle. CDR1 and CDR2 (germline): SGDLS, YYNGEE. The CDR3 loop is CASSSSSEGYGYTF. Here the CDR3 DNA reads TGTGCCAGCAGCTCCTCCTCAGAGGGCTATGGCTACACCTTC.

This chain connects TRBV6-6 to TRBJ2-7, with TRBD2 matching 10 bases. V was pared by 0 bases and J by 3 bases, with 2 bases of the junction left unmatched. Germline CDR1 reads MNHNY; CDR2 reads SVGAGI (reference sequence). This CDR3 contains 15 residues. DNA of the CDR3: TGTGCCAGCAGTTACTCGCCTAGCGGGGGCTACGAGCAGTACTTC. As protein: CASSYSPSGGYEQYF.

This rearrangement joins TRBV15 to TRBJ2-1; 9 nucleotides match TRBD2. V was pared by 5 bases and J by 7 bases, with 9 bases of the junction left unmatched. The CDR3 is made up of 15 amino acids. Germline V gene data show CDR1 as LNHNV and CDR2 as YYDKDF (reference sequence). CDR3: CATSSKRGDDNEQFF. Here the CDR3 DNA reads TGTGCCACCAGCTCAAAGCGGGGGGACGATAATGAGCAGTTCTTC.

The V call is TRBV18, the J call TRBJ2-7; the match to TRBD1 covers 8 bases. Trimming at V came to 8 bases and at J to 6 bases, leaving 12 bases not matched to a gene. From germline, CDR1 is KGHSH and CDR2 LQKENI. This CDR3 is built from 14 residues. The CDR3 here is CASLLAQGVSEQYF. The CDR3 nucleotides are TGTGCCAGCCTCCTGGCACAGGGGGTAAGCGAGCAGTACTTC.

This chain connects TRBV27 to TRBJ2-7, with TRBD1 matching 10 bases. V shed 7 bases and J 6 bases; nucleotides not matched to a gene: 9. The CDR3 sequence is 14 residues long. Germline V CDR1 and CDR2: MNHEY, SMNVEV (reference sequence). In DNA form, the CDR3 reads TGTGCCAGCAACGCCCGGGACAGGGGATCCGAGCAGTACTTC. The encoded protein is CASNARDRGSEQYF.

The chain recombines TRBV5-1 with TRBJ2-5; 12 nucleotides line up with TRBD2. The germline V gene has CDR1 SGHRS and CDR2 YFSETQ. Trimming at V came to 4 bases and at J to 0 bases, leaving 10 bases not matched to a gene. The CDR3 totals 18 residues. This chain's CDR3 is CASSLSPSGGAYQETQYF. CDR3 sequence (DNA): TGCGCCAGCAGCCTCTCCCCTAGCGGGGGGGCGTACCAAGAGACCCAGTACTTC.

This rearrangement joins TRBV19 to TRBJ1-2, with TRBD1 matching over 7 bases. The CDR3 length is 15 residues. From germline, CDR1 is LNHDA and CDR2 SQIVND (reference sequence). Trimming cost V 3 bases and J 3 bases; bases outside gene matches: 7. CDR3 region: CASSIDREKDYGYTF. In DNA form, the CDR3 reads TGTGCCAGTAGTATCGACAGGGAGAAGGACTATGGCTACACCTTC.

The CDR3 sequence is CASSENGGGLSPLHF. CDR3 coding DNA: TGTGCCAGCAGTGAAAATGGGGGGGGACTTTCACCCCTCCACTTT. The V call is TRBV2, the J call TRBJ1-6; D might be TRBD1 (5 bases). The CDR3 consists of 15 residues. Germline assignment: CDR1 SNHLY and CDR2 FYNNEI. Trimming shortened V by 2 bases and J by 9 bases, and 14 bases separated the two germline ends.

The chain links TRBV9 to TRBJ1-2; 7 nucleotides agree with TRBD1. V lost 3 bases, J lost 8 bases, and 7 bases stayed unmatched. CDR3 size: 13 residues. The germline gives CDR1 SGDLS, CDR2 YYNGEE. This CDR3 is CASSATGREGYTF. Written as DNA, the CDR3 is TGTGCCAGCAGCGCGACAGGGCGAGAGGGCTACACCTTC. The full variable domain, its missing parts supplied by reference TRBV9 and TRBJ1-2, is DSGVTQTPKHLITATGQRVTLRCSPRSGDLSVYWYQQSLDQGLQFLIQYYNGEERAKGNILERFSAQQFPDLHSELNLSSLELGDSALYFCASSATGREGYTFGSGTRLTVV.

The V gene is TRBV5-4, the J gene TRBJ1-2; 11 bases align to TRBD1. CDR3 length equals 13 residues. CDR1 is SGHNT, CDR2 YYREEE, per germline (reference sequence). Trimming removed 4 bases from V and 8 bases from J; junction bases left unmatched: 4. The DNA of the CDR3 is TGTGCCAGCAGCCAGGACAGGGGGCAAGGCTACACCTTC. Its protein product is CASSQDRGQGYTF.

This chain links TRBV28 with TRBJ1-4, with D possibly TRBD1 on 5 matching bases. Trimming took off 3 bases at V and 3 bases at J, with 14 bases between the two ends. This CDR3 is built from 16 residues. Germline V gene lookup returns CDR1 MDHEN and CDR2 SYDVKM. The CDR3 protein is CASSFAGKEANEKLFF. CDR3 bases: TGTGCCAGCAGTTTTGCAGGGAAAGAGGCTAATGAAAAACTGTTTTTT.

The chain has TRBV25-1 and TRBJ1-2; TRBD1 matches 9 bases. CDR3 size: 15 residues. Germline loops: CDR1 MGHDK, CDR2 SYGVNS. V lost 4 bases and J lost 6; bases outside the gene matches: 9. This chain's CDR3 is CASSGPGQGFHGYTF. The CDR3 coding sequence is TGTGCCAGCAGTGGTCCGGGACAGGGATTTCATGGCTACACCTTC.

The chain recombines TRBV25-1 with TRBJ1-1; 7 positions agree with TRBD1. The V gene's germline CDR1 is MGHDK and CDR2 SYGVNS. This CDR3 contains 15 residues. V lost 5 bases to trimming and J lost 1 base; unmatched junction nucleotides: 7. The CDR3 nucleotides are TGTGCCAGCAGTCCTATGACAGGGAGGAACACTGAAGCTTTCTTT. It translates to CASSPMTGRNTEAFF.

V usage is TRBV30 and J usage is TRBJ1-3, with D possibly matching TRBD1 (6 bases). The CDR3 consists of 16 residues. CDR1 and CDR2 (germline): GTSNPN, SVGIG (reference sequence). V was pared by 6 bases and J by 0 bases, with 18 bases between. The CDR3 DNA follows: TGTGCCTGCCACTTAGGGACATCGGGCTCTGGAAACACCATATATTTT. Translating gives CACHLGTSGSGNTIYF. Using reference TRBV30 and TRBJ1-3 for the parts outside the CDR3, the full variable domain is SQTIHQWPATLVQPVGSPLSLECTVEGTSNPNLYWYRQAAGRGLQLLFYSVGIGQISSEVPQNLSASRPQDRQFILSSKKLLLSDSGFYLCACHLGTSGSGNTIYFGEGSWLTVV.

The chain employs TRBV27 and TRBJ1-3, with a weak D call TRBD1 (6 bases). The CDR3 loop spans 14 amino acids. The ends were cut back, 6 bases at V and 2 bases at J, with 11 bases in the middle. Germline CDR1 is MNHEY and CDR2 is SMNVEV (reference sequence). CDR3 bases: TGTGCCAGCAGGCCACAGGGTACTGGAAACACCATATATTTT. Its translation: CASRPQGTGNTIYF.

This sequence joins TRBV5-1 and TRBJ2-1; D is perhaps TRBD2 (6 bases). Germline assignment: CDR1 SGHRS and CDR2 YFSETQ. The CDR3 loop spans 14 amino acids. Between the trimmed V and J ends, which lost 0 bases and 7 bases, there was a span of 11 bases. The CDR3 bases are TGCGCCAGCAGCTTGGCTGGGCTAGCGAATGAGCAGTTCTTC. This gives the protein CASSLAGLANEQFF.

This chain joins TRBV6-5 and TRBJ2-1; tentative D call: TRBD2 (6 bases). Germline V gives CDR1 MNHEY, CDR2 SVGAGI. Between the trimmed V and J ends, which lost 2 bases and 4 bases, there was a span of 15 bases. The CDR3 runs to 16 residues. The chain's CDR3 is CASSYQPGLRYNEQFF. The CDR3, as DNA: TGTGCCAGCAGTTACCAACCGGGACTTAGATACAATGAGCAGTTCTTC.

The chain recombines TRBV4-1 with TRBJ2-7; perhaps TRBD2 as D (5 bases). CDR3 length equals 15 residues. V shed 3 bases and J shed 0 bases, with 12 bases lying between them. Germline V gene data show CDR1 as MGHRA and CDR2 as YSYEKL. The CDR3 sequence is CASSHLSGTSYEQYF. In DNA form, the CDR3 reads TGCGCCAGCAGCCACCTAAGCGGAACCTCCTACGAGCAGTACTTC.

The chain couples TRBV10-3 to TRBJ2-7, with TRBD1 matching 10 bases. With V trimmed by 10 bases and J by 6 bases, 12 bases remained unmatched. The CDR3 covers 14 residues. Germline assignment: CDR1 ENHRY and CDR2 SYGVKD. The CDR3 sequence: CATHSGTGDSEQYF. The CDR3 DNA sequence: TGTGCCACGCATTCCGGGACAGGGGATTCCGAGCAGTACTTC.

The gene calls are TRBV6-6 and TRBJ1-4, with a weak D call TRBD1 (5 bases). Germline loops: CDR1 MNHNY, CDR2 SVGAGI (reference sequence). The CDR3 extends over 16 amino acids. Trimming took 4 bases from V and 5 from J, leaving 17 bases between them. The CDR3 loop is CASSSMGPRVNEKLFF. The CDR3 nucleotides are TGTGCCAGCAGTTCGATGGGGCCAAGGGTGAATGAAAAACTGTTTTTT.